The rows below give T cell receptor beta chains drawn from one sample of a study of blood T cell repertoires in COVID-19. TCRdb's copy holds only in-frame clones and misses some; the assay was immunoSEQ multiplex PCR. The sample yields about 200,000 clones, over 70% seen once. The sample was peripheral blood. All receptors derive from a woman aged 80 or over with acute or convalescent COVID-19. Each CDR3 is given with its conserved first and last residue. Fields, in order: CDR3 protein, V gene, J gene, CDR3 length.

CDR3aa: CASSLMTSGIRGEQFF; v_gene: TRBV28; j_gene: TRBJ2-1; len: 16
CDR3aa: CASSEQGWGNQPQHF; v_gene: TRBV19; j_gene: TRBJ1-5; len: 15
CDR3aa: CASRPRQGVGETQYF; v_gene: TRBV11-1; j_gene: TRBJ2-5; len: 15
CDR3aa: CATRIRTDTEAFF; v_gene: TRBV2; j_gene: TRBJ1-1; len: 13
CDR3aa: CASSLSTYEQYF; v_gene: TRBV11-2; j_gene: TRBJ2-7; len: 12
CDR3aa: CASSNDRGLTEAFF; v_gene: TRBV21-1; j_gene: TRBJ1-1; len: 14
CDR3aa: CASSSGQGYNQPQHF; v_gene: TRBV6-5; j_gene: TRBJ1-5; len: 15
CDR3aa: CATSRETGMGQPQHF; v_gene: TRBV19; j_gene: TRBJ1-5; len: 15
CDR3aa: CASRPLAETGELFF; v_gene: TRBV27; j_gene: TRBJ2-2; len: 14
CDR3aa: CASFSYSGSGNEQFF; v_gene: TRBV28; j_gene: TRBJ2-1; len: 15
CDR3aa: CASSARLGTDTQYF; v_gene: TRBV9; j_gene: TRBJ2-3; len: 14
CDR3aa: CSAGTGGIFGTEAFF; v_gene: TRBV29-1; j_gene: TRBJ1-1; len: 15
CDR3aa: CASSSDPPGTGGETQYF; v_gene: TRBV18; j_gene: TRBJ2-5; len: 17
CDR3aa: CASTPVGTGTKNIQYF; v_gene: TRBV11-1; j_gene: TRBJ2-4; len: 16
CDR3aa: CASSFIGQPQHF; v_gene: TRBV28; j_gene: TRBJ1-5; len: 12
CDR3aa: CATSREVRNYEQYF; v_gene: TRBV15; j_gene: TRBJ2-7; len: 14
CDR3aa: CASSPAGRGHGETQYF; v_gene: TRBV5-6; j_gene: TRBJ2-5; len: 16
CDR3aa: CASSLATSGSPTF; v_gene: TRBV11-3; j_gene: TRBJ2-7; len: 13
CDR3aa: CASSLNGLANNEQFF; v_gene: TRBV5-5; j_gene: TRBJ2-1; len: 15
CDR3aa: CSASVRVTGELFF; v_gene: TRBV20-1; j_gene: TRBJ2-2; len: 13